These T cell receptor beta chains were read from a single sample in a study of shared clonotypes between healthy human individuals. Sequencing was performed with immunoSEQ multiplex PCR; in TCRdb, only in-frame clones are kept and a portion is missing. The table shows around 1 million clones, with 76% occurring only once. The sample taken for sequencing was memory CD4+ T cells sorted from blood. The receptors come from a man aged 18 to 30 in good health. Each CDR3 is given with its conserved first and last residue. The D gene is left open where the match is weak. The size of a clone is reported for some rows only, either as once, few or many, or as a class for expanded clones.

TRBV7-9	-	-	TRBJ2-3	TGTGCCAGCAGCTTTCGTCATACGGGGCCAACTCCAGATACGCAGTATTTT	CASSFRHTGPTPDTQYF
TRBV2	-	few	TRBJ2-7	TGTGCCAGCAGTGCTGGGAGCTACGAGCAGTACTTC	CASSAGSYEQYF
TRBV6-6	TRBD1	-	TRBJ1-2	TGTGCCAGCAGACGGGGACAGGGGTACTATGGCTACACCTTC	CASRRGQGYYGYTF
TRBV7-9	-	-	TRBJ2-3	TGTGCCAGCAGCTTAACGGGCATAGATACGCAGTATTTT	CASSLTGIDTQYF
TRBV5-1	TRBD2	-	TRBJ2-2	TGCGCCAGCAGCTTGGGAGGGAGTAGCGGGAGCCCCGGGGAGCTGTTTTTT	CASSLGGSSGSPGELFF
TRBV28	-	-	TRBJ2-7	TGTGCCAGCAGTTTATTGGGGATGGCCAACGAGCAGTACTTC	CASSLLGMANEQYF
TRBV27	-	-	TRBJ1-2	TGTGCCAGCAGTTTGGCCCCTCATTTCCGACCCCCGGCTGGCTACACCTTC	CASSLAPHFRPPAGYTF
TRBV14	-	once	TRBJ1-1	TGTGCCAGCAGCCTGAGTGGTAACACTGAAGCTTTCTTT	CASSLSGNTEAFF
TRBV5-6	-	few	TRBJ1-2	TGTGCCAGCAGCCCCGTCGCGGGGGCGCAGGGCTCGTCCTATGGCTACACCTTC	CASSPVAGAQGSSYGYTF
TRBV4-3	-	-	TRBJ2-7	TGCGCCAGCAGCCAAGATCCTTTTAGCGTAGGTGGTCGCGAGCAGTACTTC	CASSQDPFSVGGREQYF
TRBV10-3	-	-	TRBJ2-5	TGTGCCATCAGTGGGGGTTCCCAAGAGACCCAGTACTTC	CAISGGSQETQYF
TRBV18	-	-	TRBJ2-7	TGTGCCAGCTCACCTAGGGGCTACGAGCAGTACTTC	CASSPRGYEQYF
TRBV28	-	-	TRBJ2-6	TGTGCCAGCAGTCCACCTGGGGCCAACGTCCTGACTTTC	CASSPPGANVLTF
TRBV7-2	-	-	TRBJ2-5	TGTGCCAGCAGCTTAGAATGGGGTGGGGGTAAGACCCAGTACTTC	CASSLEWGGGKTQYF
TRBV9	TRBD1	-	TRBJ1-6	TGTGCCAGCAGCGCCGAGGTCCCGGGACAGGGATCGGTTTATAATTCACCCCTCCACTTT	CASSAEVPGQGSVYNSPLHF
TRBV12-5	-	few	TRBJ2-1	TGTGCTAGTGGCGTATGGGACAATGAGCAGTTCTTC	CASGVWDNEQFF
TRBV9	-	-	TRBJ1-3	TGTGCCAGCAGCGTAGGCAGGGACGGAAACACCATATATTTT	CASSVGRDGNTIYF
TRBV19	-	-	TRBJ1-2	TGTGCCAGTAGTATAGACGGCAGGACGAATGGCTACACCTTC	CASSIDGRTNGYTF
TRBV7-2	-	-	TRBJ1-2	TGTGCCAGCAGCGACATTGGGGCTTCCTATGGCTACACCTTC	CASSDIGASYGYTF
TRBV5-1	-	-	TRBJ2-6	TGCGCCAGCAGCTTTGACCCTGGGGCCAACGTCCTGACTTTC	CASSFDPGANVLTF
TRBV5-4	-	-	TRBJ2-3	TGTGCCAGCAGCTTGGTGGGCACAGATACGCAGTATTTT	CASSLVGTDTQYF
TRBV5-1	-	once	TRBJ1-1	TGCGCCAGCAGCTTGGCCCCCGACACTGAAGCTTTCTTT	CASSLAPDTEAFF
TRBV5-4	-	-	TRBJ2-7	TGTGCCAGCAGTCTAAACTACGAGCAGTACTTC	CASSLNYEQYF
TRBV6-5	TRBD2	-	TRBJ2-1	TGTGCCAGCACGGGGACTAGCGGGATTGCTGAGCAGTTCTTC	CASTGTSGIAEQFF
TRBV28	TRBD1	once	TRBJ1-2	TGTGCCAGCGGCCCGGGACAGGGGGCCTATGGCTACACCTTC	CASGPGQGAYGYTF
TRBV28	TRBD1	-	TRBJ1-2	TGTGCCAGCGCCTACCTCCCGGGACAGGGAGTCCTCGGCTACACCTTC	CASAYLPGQGVLGYTF
TRBV27	TRBD2	-	TRBJ2-1	TGTGCCAGCGGAACGGGAGGGAGCTACAATGAGCAGTTCTTC	CASGTGGSYNEQFF
TRBV5-4	TRBD1	-	TRBJ2-1	TGTGCCAGCAGCCAAGACAGGGGGCCTAGCTCCTACAATGAGCAGTTCTTC	CASSQDRGPSSYNEQFF
TRBV9	TRBD1	few	TRBJ1-2	TGTGCCAGCAGCGCCTGGACAGGGAAAGATGATGGCTACACCTTC	CASSAWTGKDDGYTF
TRBV28	-	many	TRBJ2-1	TGTGCCAGCAGTTTACGGACAGCCTACAATGAGCAGTTCTTC	CASSLRTAYNEQFF
TRBV5-1	-	-	TRBJ1-4	TGCGCCAGCAGCCCCCTCGCTGGGGCTAATGAAAAACTGTTTTTT	CASSPLAGANEKLFF
TRBV19	-	-	TRBJ2-7	TGTGCCAGTAGTATGGCTAGAGCAGAGCAGTACTTC	CASSMARAEQYF
TRBV27	-	-	TRBJ1-2	TGTGCCAGCAGTGATATGCGCGGCTACACCTTC	CASSDMRGYTF
TRBV7-2	TRBD2	-	TRBJ2-5	TGTGCCAGCAGCTCCCCAGGACTAGCGGGGGGCCCCCAAGAGACCCAGTACTTC	CASSSPGLAGGPQETQYF
TRBV20-1	-	-	TRBJ1-3	TGCAGTGCTAGATGGAGAAACACCATATATTTT	CSARWRNTIYF
TRBV29-1	TRBD1	-	TRBJ1-1	TGCAGCCAGACAGGGGGCGCGAGAAACACTGAAGCTTTCTTT	CSQTGGARNTEAFF
TRBV7-9	TRBD1	many	TRBJ2-1	TGTGCCAGCACCTCCCGACAGGGGCACTCCTACAATGAGCAGTTCTTC	CASTSRQGHSYNEQFF
TRBV28	-	-	TRBJ1-1	TGTGCCAGCAGTTCCAGGACTCCTACTGAAGCTTTCTTT	CASSSRTPTEAFF
TRBV18	TRBD2	-	TRBJ2-7	TGTGCCAGCTCATCGATGGCGGGAGGAGGCGAGCAGTACTTC	CASSSMAGGGEQYF
TRBV27	-	-	TRBJ2-1	TGTGCCAGCAGACTTCACAGTTCCAATGAGCAGTTCTTC	CASRLHSSNEQFF
TRBV6-5	TRBD2	-	TRBJ2-2	TGTGCCAGCAGTTGGCTAGCGGCGAACACCGGGGAGCTGTTTTTT	CASSWLAANTGELFF
TRBV5-6	-	-	TRBJ2-7	TGTGCCAGCAGCTTTACAGGCTACGAGCAGTACTTC	CASSFTGYEQYF
TRBV4-3	TRBD1	many	TRBJ2-4	TGCGCCAGCAGCCCGGGACAGGGGCGGAACATTCAGTACTTC	CASSPGQGRNIQYF
TRBV16	TRBD1	many	TRBJ1-4	TGTGCCAGCGCCGACAGGGGTTCAACTAATGAAAAACTGTTTTTT	CASADRGSTNEKLFF
TRBV1	-	-	TRBJ1-1	TGCACCAGCAGCCAGGCCTGCAGGGTTGTCACTGAAGCTTTCTTT	CTSSQACRVVTEAFF
TRBV9	TRBD2	-	TRBJ2-1	TGTGCCAGCAGCGTAGTAGCGGGAGCGGAAAATGAGCAGTTCTTC	CASSVVAGAENEQFF
TRBV2	TRBD1	few	TRBJ1-1	TGTGCCAGCACCCCAGGGGGGGTTAATGAAGCTTTCTTT	CASTPGGVNEAFF
TRBV5-3	-	-	TRBJ1-1	TGTGCCAGAAGCTTTGACGGATGGGGGGCTCCTAACACTGAAGCTTTCTTT	CARSFDGWGAPNTEAFF
TRBV18	-	-	TRBJ2-3	TGTGCCAGCTCACCACTGGGCCGCACAGATACGCAGTATTTT	CASSPLGRTDTQYF
TRBV30	-	-	TRBJ2-7	TGTGCCTTCCGACGGCGCTACGAGCAGTACTTC	CAFRRRYEQYF
TRBV14	-	-	TRBJ2-5	TGTGCCAGCAGCCAAGTGACGGGGAGAGAGACCCAGTACTTC	CASSQVTGRETQYF
TRBV7-2	-	few	TRBJ1-1	TGTGCCAGCAGCTTAGGTATCAGGGGTGAAGCTTTCTTT	CASSLGIRGEAFF
TRBV5-4	-	-	TRBJ2-3	TGTGCCAGCAGATCGAGGGGCGCGGGCACAGATACGCAGTATTTT	CASRSRGAGTDTQYF
TRBV14	-	-	TRBJ1-5	TGTGCCAGCAGCCAAGATCTCGGTCAGCCCCAGCATTTT	CASSQDLGQPQHF
TRBV4-1	-	once	TRBJ2-2	TGCGCCAGCAGCCAAGCAGGGAGCACCGGGGAGCTGTTTTTT	CASSQAGSTGELFF
TRBV5-1	-	-	TRBJ2-2	TGCGCCAGCAGCTTCCAGGGCCCGGGCACCGGGGAGCTGTTTTTT	CASSFQGPGTGELFF